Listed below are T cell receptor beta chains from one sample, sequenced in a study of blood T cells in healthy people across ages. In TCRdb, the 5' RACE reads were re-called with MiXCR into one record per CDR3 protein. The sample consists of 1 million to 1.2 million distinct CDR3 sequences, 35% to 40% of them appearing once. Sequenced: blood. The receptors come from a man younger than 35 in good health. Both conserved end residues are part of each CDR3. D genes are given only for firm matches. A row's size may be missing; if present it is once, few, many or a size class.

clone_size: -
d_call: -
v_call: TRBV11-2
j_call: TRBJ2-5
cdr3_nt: TGTGCCAGCAGCTTAGGTCCGGGATCCCAAGAGACCCAGTACTTC
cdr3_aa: CASSLGPGSQETQYF

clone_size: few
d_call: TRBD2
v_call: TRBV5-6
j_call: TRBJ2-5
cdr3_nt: TGTGCCAGCAGCTTGAAGGTCTCTAGCGGGGGGCAAGAGACCCAGTACTTC
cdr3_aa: CASSLKVSSGGQETQYF

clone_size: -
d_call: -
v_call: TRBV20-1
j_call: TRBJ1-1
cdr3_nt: TGCAGTGCTAGAGGCCCGATCTCTGAAGCTTTCTTT
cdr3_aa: CSARGPISEAFF

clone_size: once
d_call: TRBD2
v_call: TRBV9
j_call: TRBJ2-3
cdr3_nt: TGTGCCAGCAGCGGAGTGGCGGGGGACACAGATACGCAGTATTTT
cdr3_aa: CASSGVAGDTDTQYF

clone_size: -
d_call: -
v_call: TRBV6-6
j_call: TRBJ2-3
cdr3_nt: TGTGCCAGCAGTTGGGGGGAAGGCACAGATACGCAGTATTTT
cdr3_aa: CASSWGEGTDTQYF

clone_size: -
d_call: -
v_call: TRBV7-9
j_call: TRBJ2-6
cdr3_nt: TGTGCCAGCAGCTTAGAAAGAGTGTCTGGGGCCAACGTCCTGACTTTC
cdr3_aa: CASSLERVSGANVLTF

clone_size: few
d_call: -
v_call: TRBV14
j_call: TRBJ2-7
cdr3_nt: TGTGCCAGCAGCCAAGAGCAGGGTACAGAGCAGTACTTC
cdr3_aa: CASSQEQGTEQYF

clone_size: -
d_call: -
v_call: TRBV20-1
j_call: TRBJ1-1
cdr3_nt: TGCAGTGCTAGATCTTACGACCTGAACACTGAAGCTTTCTTT
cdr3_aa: CSARSYDLNTEAFF

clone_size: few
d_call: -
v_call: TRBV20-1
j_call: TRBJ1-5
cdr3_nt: TGCAGTGCTGGGACCGGGACCGCTATCAATCAGCCCCAGCATTTT
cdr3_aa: CSAGTGTAINQPQHF

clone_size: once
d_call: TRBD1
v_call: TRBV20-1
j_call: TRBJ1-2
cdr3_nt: TGCAGTGCTCCGGGACAGGGTGGAGAAGGCTACACCTTC
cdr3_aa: CSAPGQGGEGYTF

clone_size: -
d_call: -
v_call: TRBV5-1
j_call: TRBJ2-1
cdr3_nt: TGCGCCAGCAGGTTGAGAGATGAGCAGTTCTTC
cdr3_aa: CASRLRDEQFF

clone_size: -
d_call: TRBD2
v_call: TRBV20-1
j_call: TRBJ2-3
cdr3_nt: TGCAGTGCTGGACCGGGACTAGCCACAGATACGCAGTATTTT
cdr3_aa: CSAGPGLATDTQYF

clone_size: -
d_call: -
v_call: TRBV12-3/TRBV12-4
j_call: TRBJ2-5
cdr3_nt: TGTGCCAGCAGTTCTTCCGACAGACAAGAGACCCAGTACTTC
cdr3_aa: CASSSSDRQETQYF

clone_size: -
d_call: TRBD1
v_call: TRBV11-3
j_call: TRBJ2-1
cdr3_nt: TGTGCCAGCAGCTTGGGACAGGAGTACAATGAGCAGTTCTTC
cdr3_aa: CASSLGQEYNEQFF

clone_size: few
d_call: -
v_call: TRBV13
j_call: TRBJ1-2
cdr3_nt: TGTGCCAGCAGCTTAGAGTTTGAGGGATCCCTTGGCTACACCTTC
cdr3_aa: CASSLEFEGSLGYTF

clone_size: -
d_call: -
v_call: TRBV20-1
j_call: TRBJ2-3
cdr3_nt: TGCAGTGCTAGAGGACAGCAGCTCACAGATACGCAGTATTTT
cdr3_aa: CSARGQQLTDTQYF

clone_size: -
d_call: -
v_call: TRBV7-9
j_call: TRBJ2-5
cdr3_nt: TGTGCCAGCAGCCCCCGGATTAGAGTACAAGAGACCCAGTACTTC
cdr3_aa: CASSPRIRVQETQYF

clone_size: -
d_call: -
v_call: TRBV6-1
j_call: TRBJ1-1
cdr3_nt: TGTGCCAGCAGTGGGAATTCGGGGGCACTCAACACTGAAGCTTTCTTT
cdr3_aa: CASSGNSGALNTEAFF

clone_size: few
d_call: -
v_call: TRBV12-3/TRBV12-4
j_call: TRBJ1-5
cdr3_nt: TGTGCCAGCACCAGGGACGGTCTCCATAATCAGCCCCAGCATTTT
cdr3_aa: CASTRDGLHNQPQHF

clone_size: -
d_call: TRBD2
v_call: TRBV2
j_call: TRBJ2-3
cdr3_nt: TGTGCCAGCAGTGACCGGCTAGCGGGGATAACGGATACGCAGTATTTT
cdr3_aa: CASSDRLAGITDTQYF

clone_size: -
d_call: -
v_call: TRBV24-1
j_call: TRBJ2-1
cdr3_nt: TGTGCCACCAGTCCCCAGCGGTACAATGAGCAGTTCTTC
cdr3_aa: CATSPQRYNEQFF

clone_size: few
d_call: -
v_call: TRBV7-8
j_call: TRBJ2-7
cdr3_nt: TGTGCCAGCAGCTTTCGTATGCCTGATCTCTCCTACGAGCAGTACTTC
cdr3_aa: CASSFRMPDLSYEQYF

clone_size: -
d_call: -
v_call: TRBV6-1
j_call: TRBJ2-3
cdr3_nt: TGTGCCAGCAGTGAAGATCCCAGGCCTAGCACAGATACGCAGTATTTT
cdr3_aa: CASSEDPRPSTDTQYF

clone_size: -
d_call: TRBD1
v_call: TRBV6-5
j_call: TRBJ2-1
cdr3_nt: TGTGCCAGCAGTATGGACAGGGTGGAGCAGTTCTTC
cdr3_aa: CASSMDRVEQFF

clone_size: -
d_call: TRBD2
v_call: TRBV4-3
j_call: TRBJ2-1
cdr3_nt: TGCGCCAGCAGCCTACCGCTAGCGGGGTACAATGAGCAGTTCTTC
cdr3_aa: CASSLPLAGYNEQFF

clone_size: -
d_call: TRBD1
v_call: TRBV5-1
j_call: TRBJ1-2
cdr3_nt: TGCGCCAGCAGCCCGGGGGACAGCACTAACTATGGCTACACCTTC
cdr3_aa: CASSPGDSTNYGYTF

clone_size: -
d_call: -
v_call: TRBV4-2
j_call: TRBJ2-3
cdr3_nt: TGTGCCAGCAGCCAATCCCTCGGTTCAGATACGCAGTATTTT
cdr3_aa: CASSQSLGSDTQYF

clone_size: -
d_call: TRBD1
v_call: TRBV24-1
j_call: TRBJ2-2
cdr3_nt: TGTGCCACCAGTGAGAAACAGGGGATCGGGGAGCTGTTTTTT
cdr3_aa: CATSEKQGIGELFF

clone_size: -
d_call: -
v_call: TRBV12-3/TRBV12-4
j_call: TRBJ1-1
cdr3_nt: TGTGCCAGCAGTTTAATGGCGACTCAGAACACTGAAGCTTTCTTT
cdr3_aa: CASSLMATQNTEAFF

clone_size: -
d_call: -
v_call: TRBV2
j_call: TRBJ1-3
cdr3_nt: TGTGCCAGCAGTGAAGTCCGGGGGGGTTATGGAAACACCATATATTTT
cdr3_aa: CASSEVRGGYGNTIYF

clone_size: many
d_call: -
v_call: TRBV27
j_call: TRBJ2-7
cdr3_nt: TGTGCCAGCAGCTATTCAGGGTTCTCGAACGAGCAGTACTTC
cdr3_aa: CASSYSGFSNEQYF

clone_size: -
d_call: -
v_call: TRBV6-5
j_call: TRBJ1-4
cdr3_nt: TGTGCCAGCAGGCACAGCGCGTCGAATGAAAAACTGTTTTTT
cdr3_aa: CASRHSASNEKLFF

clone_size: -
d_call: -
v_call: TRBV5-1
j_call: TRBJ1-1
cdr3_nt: TGCGCCAGCAGCGTGAATATAAACACTGAAGCTTTCTTT
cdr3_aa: CASSVNINTEAFF

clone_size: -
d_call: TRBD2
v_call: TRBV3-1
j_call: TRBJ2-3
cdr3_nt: TGTGCCAGCAGCCAACGGACTAGCGGGCGGAAGCTAGATACGCAGTATTTT
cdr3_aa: CASSQRTSGRKLDTQYF

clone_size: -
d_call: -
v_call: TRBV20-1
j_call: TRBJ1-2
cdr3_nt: TGCAGTGCCACCAAAGAAGGGCTTATTGGAGGCTACACCTTC
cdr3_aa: CSATKEGLIGGYTF

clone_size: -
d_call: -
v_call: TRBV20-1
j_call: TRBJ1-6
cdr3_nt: TGCAGTGCTAGGGCTGGGGGGCCTAATTCACCCCTCCACTTT
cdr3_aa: CSARAGGPNSPLHF

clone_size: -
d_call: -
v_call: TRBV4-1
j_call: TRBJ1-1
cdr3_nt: TGCGCCAGCAGCCAAAAAGGAACAGCTATGAACACTGAAGCTTTCTTT
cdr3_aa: CASSQKGTAMNTEAFF

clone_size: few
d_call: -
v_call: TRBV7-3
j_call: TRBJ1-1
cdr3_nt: TGTGCCAGCAGCTTACGCCCCTCACAGGGAGGGAACACTGAAGCTTTCTTT
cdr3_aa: CASSLRPSQGGNTEAFF